Following are 21 T cell receptor beta chains from one sample sequenced in a study of T cell repertoires in cytomegalovirus infection. Their cognate antigens are unknown. TCRdb reprocessed the reads with MiXCR, giving one entry per CDR3 protein. The table has hundreds of thousands of distinct CDR3 sequences, 33% seen once; the top ten hold roughly 15%. The sample consisted of cultured PBMCs, taken from culture after CMV antigen stimulation. These receptors came from a human donor in good health (CMV status not recorded). Some clones in this sample may be carry-over from other donors' samples.

The chain recombines TRBV19 with TRBJ2-3; D ambiguous. Germline values: CDR1 LNHDA, CDR2 SQIVND (reference sequence). Trimming shortened V by 5 bases and J by 4 bases, and 13 bases separated the two germline ends. CDR3 length: 14 residues. The CDR3 here is CASSWVGGADTQYF. For the CDR3, the DNA is TGTGCCAGTAGTTGGGTCGGTGGCGCAGATACGCAGTATTTT.

This sequence joins TRBV19 and TRBJ1-2; D is possibly TRBD1 (5 bases). In germline, CDR1 is LNHDA, CDR2 SQIVND (reference sequence). Trimming removed 6 bases from V and 4 bases from J, with 9 bases in between. The CDR3 is 12 residues long. The CDR3 loop reads CASSRQPYGYTF. The CDR3 DNA is TGTGCCAGTAGCCGACAGCCCTATGGCTACACCTTC.

This clonotype was picked up a small number of times. The chain is built from TRBV7-2 and TRBJ2-7, with 8 positions matching TRBD1. V lost 5 bases and J lost 3; bases outside the gene matches: 6. The CDR3 covers 14 residues. Germline V gene lookup returns CDR1 SGHTA and CDR2 FQGNSA. The CDR3 coding sequence is TGTGCCAGCAGCAAACAGGGGGGAGTCTACGAGCAGTACTTC. Protein sequence: CASSKQGGVYEQYF.

The CDR3 sequence: CASSYSPGVGPDTQYF. The CDR3 nucleotides read TGTGCCAGCAGTTACTCCCCGGGAGTGGGGCCAGATACGCAGTATTTT. The chain links TRBV6-2 or TRBV6-3 to TRBJ2-3, with a possible D match to TRBD2 (6 bases). The germline V gene encodes CDR1 MNHEY and CDR2 SVGEGT. The germline V and J ends were trimmed by 0 bases and 4 bases, with 14 bases remaining between them. The CDR3 has 16 amino acids.

The rearrangement links TRBV2 to TRBJ2-1; no clear D. V was clipped by 4 bases and J by 5 bases, with 6 bases between them. There are 12 residues in the CDR3. Germline-derived CDR1 and CDR2 are SNHLY and FYNNEI. CDR3 in amino acids: CASSGAHNEQFF. For the CDR3, the DNA is TGTGCCAGCAGTGGAGCCCACAATGAGCAGTTCTTC.

Worth noting for this clonotype: Since no conserved phenylalanine or tryptophan closes the CDR3, a read error is the likely cause. The rearrangement joins TRBV12-3 or TRBV12-4 to TRBJ2-1; 11 bases line up with TRBD2. This CDR3 spans 16 amino acids. The V segment lost 6 bases and the J segment 7 bases; nucleotides outside the gene matches: 11. CDR3: CASRPISGRAFNEQFL. In DNA, the CDR3 is TGTGCCAGCAGACCTATTAGCGGGAGGGCCTTTAATGAGCAGTTCTTA.

This clonotype was counted many times. The J gene is TRBJ2-1, the V gene TRBV7-2; tentatively, D is TRBD2 (6 bases). Germline-derived CDR1 and CDR2 are SGHTA and FQGNSA. The CDR3 sequence is 12 residues long. V was trimmed by 4 bases and J by 9 bases, leaving 10 bases between them. CDR3 bases: TGTGCCAGCAGCTCCCCGGGACTTGAGCAGTTCTTC. Translating it yields CASSSPGLEQFF.

The rearrangement links TRBV7-4 to TRBJ2-5, with TRBD2 matching over 12 bases. The CDR3 loop spans 16 amino acids. CDR1 is SGHVT and CDR2 is SQSDAQ in the germline V gene. V was pared by 1 base and J by 1 base, with 1 base of the junction left unmatched. The CDR3 spells CASSLGTSGIQETQYF. The CDR3 DNA is TGTGCCAGCAGCTTAGGGACTAGCGGGATCCAAGAGACCCAGTACTTC. The full variable domain, rest sourced from reference TRBV7-4 and TRBJ2-5, is GAGVSQSPRYKVAKRGRDVALRCDSISGHVTLYWYRQTLGQGSEVLTYSQSDAQRDKSGRPSGRFSAERPERSVSTLKIQRTEQGDSAVYLCASSLGTSGIQETQYFGPGTRLLVL.

V is TRBV6-2 or TRBV6-3 and J is TRBJ1-1; D perhaps matches TRBD1 (5 bases). Germline V CDR1 and CDR2: MNHEY, SVGEGT. This CDR3 contains 17 residues. Trimming stripped 0 bases from V and 4 bases from J, with 18 bases between. The CDR3 is CASSYSKGKPRTTEAFF. CDR3 DNA: TGTGCCAGCAGTTACTCGAAGGGGAAACCTCGGACCACTGAAGCTTTCTTT.

The table lists this clonotype with a few counts. The J gene is TRBJ1-1, the V gene TRBV19, with TRBD1 identical over 7 bases. J gave up 3 bases and V 4 bases, and 11 bases lay outside the gene matches. The CDR3 runs to 16 residues. In germline, CDR1 is LNHDA, CDR2 SQIVND (reference sequence). CDR3 coding DNA: TGTGCCAGTAGTAAAACAATTGACAGGGTAGACACTGAAGCTTTCTTT. It translates to CASSKTIDRVDTEAFF.

This clonotype was counted between two and nine times. The gene calls are TRBV11-2 and TRBJ2-1; TRBD2 is a possible D gene (5 bases). Germline V gene sequence: CDR1 SGHAT, CDR2 FQNNGV. This CDR3 is 16 amino acids long. Trimming took off 5 bases at V and 0 bases at J, with 14 bases between the two ends. CDR3 nucleotides: TGTGCCAGCAGCCTAGTCCTAGCCAGCTCCTACAATGAGCAGTTCTTC. Amino acids: CASSLVLASSYNEQFF.

CDR3 DNA: TGTGCCAGTAGTCCGATGGCCGGACTTACCGCCGGAGCTTTCTTT. It yields the protein CASSPMAGLTAGAFF. V is TRBV19 and J is TRBJ1-1; D ambiguous. CDR3 length equals 15 residues. The germline V and J ends were trimmed by 5 bases and 10 bases, with 23 bases remaining between them. Germline assignment: CDR1 LNHDA and CDR2 SQIVND (reference sequence).

This clonotype has a count of ten or more. The V call is TRBV11-3, the J call TRBJ1-6, with D possibly TRBD1 on 5 matching bases. The CDR3 sequence is 18 residues long. V was trimmed by 0 bases and J by 0 bases, leaving 12 bases between them. Germline values: CDR1 SGHNT, CDR2 YENEEA. The CDR3 nucleotides are TGTGCCAGCAGCTTAGATCAGGGTGGAAGCTCCTATAATTCACCCCTCCACTTT. As protein: CASSLDQGGSSYNSPLHF.

This clonotype was seen only a few times. The chain links TRBV27 to TRBJ2-5; D is perhaps TRBD2 (5 bases). The germline V gene encodes CDR1 MNHEY and CDR2 SMNVEV (reference sequence). With 5 bases removed from V and 10 bases from J, the gap between germline ends came to 20 bases. CDR3 size: 14 residues. DNA for the CDR3: TGTGCCAGCAGTAGCGGCTACCCCTCGGTTAGCCAGTACTTC. This translates into CASSSGYPSVSQYF.

This clonotype was observed a few times. The gene calls are TRBV7-3 and TRBJ2-1; D is unresolved. This CDR3 comprises 15 residues. The V end was cut by 5 bases, the J end by 4 bases, with 15 bases between. Germline V gives CDR1 SGHTA, CDR2 FQGTGA. The chain's CDR3 is CASSPTHGPYNEQFF. CDR3 coding DNA: TGTGCCAGCAGCCCGACCCACGGGCCTTACAATGAGCAGTTCTTC.

In its sample, this clonotype was seen a few times. The V gene is TRBV19, the J gene TRBJ2-1; TRBD2 matches 9 bases. Per germline, CDR1 LNHDA and CDR2 SQIVND (reference sequence). CDR3 length: 14 residues. Trimming at V came to 4 bases and at J to 7 bases, leaving 5 bases not matched to a gene. The CDR3 DNA sequence: TGTGCCAGTAGTAGCCGCGGGGGGGCTAATGAGCAGTTCTTC. Translated, it gives CASSSRGGANEQFF.

This clonotype was recorded a few times. The CDR3 here is CASNHGYEQYF. CDR3 nucleotides: TGTGCCAGCAACCACGGCTACGAGCAGTACTTC. V and J are TRBV6-2 or TRBV6-3 and TRBJ2-7; D remains ambiguous. The CDR3 is 11 residues long. From germline, CDR1 is MNHEY and CDR2 SVGEGT. V was shortened by 7 bases and J by 3 bases, with 7 bases between the two germline ends.

The chain recombines TRBV11-3 with TRBJ2-3; D is unclear. Trimming cost V 0 bases and J 0 bases, with 13 bases left between them. This CDR3 spans 17 amino acids. Looked up from germline, CDR1 is SGHNT and CDR2 is YENEEA. The CDR3 region has the DNA TGTGCCAGCAGCTTAGATATGGGAACTCCTAGCACAGATACGCAGTATTTT. Translating gives CASSLDMGTPSTDTQYF.

This clonotype has a handful of counts. One end of the junction does not line up with germline, which may come from a read error. This chain links TRBV7-7 with TRBJ2-2; 11 nucleotides agree with TRBD2. Germline CDR1 is SSHAT and CDR2 is FNYEAQ (reference sequence). This CDR3 has 18 residues. CDR3 sequence: CASSSGLAGGPITGELFF. In DNA form, the CDR3 reads TGTGCTAGCAGCTCAGGCCTAGCGGGAGGACCCATCACCGGGGAGCTGTTTTTT.

This clonotype is a singleton in its sample. The chain has TRBV6-1 and TRBJ2-7; D is uncertain. Germline CDR1 and CDR2: MNHNS and SASEGT. V lost 6 bases and J lost 6, with 12 bases in between. This CDR3 comprises 12 residues. CDR3 protein: CASSGPAGEQYV. The CDR3 region has the DNA TGTGCCAGCAGCGGGCCAGCAGGCGAGCAGTACGTC.

The chain employs TRBV6-4 and TRBJ2-1, with 9 nucleotides matching TRBD2. V lost 6 bases and J lost 1; bases outside the gene matches: 7. The germline CDR1 and CDR2 sequences are MRHNA and SNTAGT. CDR3 length: 16 residues. CDR3 DNA: TGTGCCAGCAGCCGTAGCGGGGGTGGTTCCTACAATGAGCAGTTCTTC. Translating it yields CASSRSGGGSYNEQFF.